This T cell receptor (beta chain) is from a study of cytomegalovirus exposure and HLA in healthy donors. Study-level findings and limits: A link between a missense DCLRE1C variant and TCR beta V- and J-gene trimming emerged from a later analysis. The authors considered a cluster of highly shared sequence variants likely to be a sequencing artifact.

Concerning this clone itself: Its target is not known.

With 60 Vbeta and 13 Jbeta primers, the PCR was carried out. The data were produced by immunoSEQ multiplex PCR, yet TCRdb's version contains in-frame clones alone and is incomplete. The sample records fewer than 85,000 clones, 72% being singletons. Sequencing was carried out using PBMCs. The sequence came from a woman aged 40-49 years in good health and CMV-seropositive.

This chain's CDR3 is CASSPGGIDSVEQYF. CDR3 bases: TGTGCCAGCAGCCCAGGGGGGATTGATAGCGTCGAGCAGTACTTC. The chain couples TRBV7-9 to TRBJ2-7; a weak D match, TRBD1 (7 bases). V lost 5 bases and J 6 bases, leaving 20 bases between the germline ends. CDR1 is SEHNR and CDR2 is FQNEAQ in the germline V gene (reference sequence). This CDR3 is 15 amino acids long.